This TCR beta chain was observed in a study of technical replicates of blood from several donors. CDR3 length: 19 amino acids. Clones were sequenced by immunoSEQ multiplex PCR, and TCRdb holds only the in-frame ones, with some missing. Of 65,000 to 80,000 clones in the sample, about 97% were seen once. Sequences were obtained from T cells isolated from PBMCs. The receptor was isolated from a human donor in good health. This rearrangement joins TRBV21-1 to TRBJ2-5; TRBD2 is taken as the D call from the table, unchecked against the DNA. TRBV21-1 is a known pseudogene. In DNA form, the CDR3 reads TGTGCCAGCAGGTTATTGGAGGTACCTTGGGCATTGTACCAAGAGACCCAGTACTTC. Its translation is CASRLLEVPWALYQETQYF.